Included here is one TCR beta chain sequence, with context. Here immunoSEQ multiplex PCR was the method, and the copy in TCRdb shows in-frame clones only, minus some. The data hold around 81,000 clones, with 80% to 95% observed a single time. This entry belongs to a study of control samples from healthy donors and cancer patients. This CDR3 spans 14 amino acids. Germline V gene sequence: CDR1 GTSNPN, CDR2 SVGIG (reference sequence). The V end lost 2 bases, the J end lost 7 bases, and 16 bases lay between the germline ends. Material: blood. This TCR came from a woman aged 30 to 39 in good health. The chain couples TRBV30 to TRBJ2-3, with D tentatively TRBD1 (5 bases). The CDR3 is CAWSMGPDPYTQYF. The CDR3 DNA is TGTGCCTGGAGTATGGGGCCGGATCCTTATACGCAGTATTTT.